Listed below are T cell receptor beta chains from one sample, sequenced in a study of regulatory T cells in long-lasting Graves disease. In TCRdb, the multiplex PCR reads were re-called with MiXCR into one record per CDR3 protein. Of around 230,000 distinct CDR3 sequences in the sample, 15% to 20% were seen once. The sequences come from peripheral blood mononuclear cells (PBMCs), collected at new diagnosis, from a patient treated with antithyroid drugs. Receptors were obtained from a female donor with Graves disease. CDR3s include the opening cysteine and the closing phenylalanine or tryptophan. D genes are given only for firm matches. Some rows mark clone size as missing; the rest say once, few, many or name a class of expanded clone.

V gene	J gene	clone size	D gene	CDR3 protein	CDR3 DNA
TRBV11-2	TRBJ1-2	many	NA	CASSAGTLDGYTF	TGTGCCAGCAGCGCCGGGACACTCGATGGCTACACCTTC
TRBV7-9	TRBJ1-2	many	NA	CASARAANYGYTF	TGTGCCAGCGCTAGGGCCGCTAACTATGGCTACACCTTC
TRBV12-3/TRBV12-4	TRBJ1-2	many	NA	CASSTGTGYTF	TGTGCCAGCAGTACAGGGACAGGCTACACCTTC
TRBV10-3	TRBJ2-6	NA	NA	CAISESGGAGANVLTF	TGTGCCATCAGTGAGTCGGGCGGGGCTGGGGCCAACGTCCTGACTTTC
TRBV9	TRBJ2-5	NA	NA	CASSVGPASKETQYF	TGTGCCAGCAGCGTCGGTCCGGCTTCCAAAGAGACCCAGTACTTC
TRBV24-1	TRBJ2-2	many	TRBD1	CATSDIAPTGAGTGELFF	TGTGCCACCAGTGATATTGCCCCCACAGGGGCGGGCACCGGGGAGCTGTTTTTT
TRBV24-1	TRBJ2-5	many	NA	CATSDTRGLQETQYF	TGTGCCACCAGTGATACACGAGGGTTGCAAGAGACCCAGTACTTC
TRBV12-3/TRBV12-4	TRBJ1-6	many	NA	CASSFGPGPLHF	TGTGCCAGCAGTTTCGGGCCCGGTCCCCTCCACTTT
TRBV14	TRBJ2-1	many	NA	CASSQEVGYNEQFF	TGTGCCAGCAGCCAAGAGGTTGGATACAATGAGCAGTTCTTC
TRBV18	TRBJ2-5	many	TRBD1	CASSPTGQGREETQYF	TGTGCCAGCTCACCTACGGGACAGGGGAGAGAGGAGACCCAGTACTTC
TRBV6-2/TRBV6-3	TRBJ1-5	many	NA	CASSHWGDNQPQHF	TGTGCCAGCAGTCACTGGGGGGACAATCAGCCCCAGCATTTT
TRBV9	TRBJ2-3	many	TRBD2	CASSPRLAGVVADTQYF	TGTGCCAGCAGCCCTCGACTAGCGGGAGTAGTCGCAGATACGCAGTATTTT
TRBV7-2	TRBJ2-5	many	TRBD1	CASRRTGGLETQYF	TGTGCCAGCAGACGGACAGGGGGCCTCGAGACCCAGTACTTC
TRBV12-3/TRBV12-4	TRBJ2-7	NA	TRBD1	CASSATGTGSAEQYF	TGTGCCAGCAGTGCTACCGGGACAGGGAGCGCCGAGCAGTACTTC
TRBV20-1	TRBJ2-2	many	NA	CSARSRGRNTGELFF	TGCAGTGCTAGGAGCCGGGGGAGGAACACCGGGGAGCTGTTTTTT
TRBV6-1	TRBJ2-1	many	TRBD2	CASSPGLGGGNEQFF	TGTGCCAGCTCCCCGGGACTAGGAGGTGGGAATGAGCAGTTCTTC
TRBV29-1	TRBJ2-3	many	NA	CSVEDGDTQYF	TGCAGCGTTGAAGATGGAGATACGCAGTATTTT
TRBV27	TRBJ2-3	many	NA	CASSRGWTDTQYF	TGTGCCAGCAGCAGAGGGTGGACAGATACGCAGTATTTT
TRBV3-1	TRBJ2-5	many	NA	CASSPPTPLPGETQYF	TGTGCCAGCAGCCCCCCCACCCCCCTTCCGGGGGAGACCCAGTACTTC
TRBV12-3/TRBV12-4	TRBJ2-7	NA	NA	CASSPDRHPYEQYF	TGTGCCAGCAGCCCCGACAGGCACCCCTACGAGCAGTACTTC
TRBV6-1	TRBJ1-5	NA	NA	CASSELIGQPQHF	TGTGCCAGCAGTGAATTGATAGGTCAGCCCCAGCATTTT
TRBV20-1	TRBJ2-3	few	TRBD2	CSASRTSGGPTTRTDTQYF	TGCAGTGCTAGTCGCACTAGCGGGGGACCAACTACACGCACAGATACGCAGTATTTT
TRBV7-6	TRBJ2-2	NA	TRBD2	CASSPSGGDTGELFF	TGTGCCAGCAGCCCTAGCGGAGGGGACACCGGGGAGCTGTTTTTT
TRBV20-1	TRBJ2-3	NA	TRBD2	CSARTLLAGRSDTQYF	TGCAGTGCTAGGACCCTACTAGCGGGAAGGTCAGATACGCAGTATTTT
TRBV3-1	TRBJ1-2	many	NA	CASSQAPGLNYGYTF	TGTGCCAGCAGCCAAGCTCCCGGGCTGAACTATGGCTACACCTTC
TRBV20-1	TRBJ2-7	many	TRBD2	CRAGPVDSYEQYF	TGCAGAGCGGGACCCGTCGACTCCTACGAGCAGTACTTC
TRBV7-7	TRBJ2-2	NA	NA	CASSLDPERASNTGELFF	TGTGCTAGCAGCTTAGATCCCGAGAGGGCATCGAACACCGGGGAGCTGTTTTTT
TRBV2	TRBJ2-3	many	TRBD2	CASSAHGLAGGATDTQYF	TGTGCCAGCAGTGCTCATGGGCTAGCGGGAGGGGCAACAGATACGCAGTATTTT
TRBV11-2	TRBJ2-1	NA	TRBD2	CASRDSGRGNEQFF	TGTGCCAGCAGAGATAGCGGGAGGGGGAATGAGCAGTTCTTC
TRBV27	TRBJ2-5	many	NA	CASSLYGSGGETQYF	TGTGCCAGCAGTTTATACGGAAGCGGCGGGGAGACCCAGTACTTC
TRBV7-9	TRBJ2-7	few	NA	CASSLVGGQSSYERYF	TGTGCCAGCAGCTTGGTAGGAGGACAGAGCTCCTACGAGCGGTACTTC
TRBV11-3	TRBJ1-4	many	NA	CASSPSEGFGKLFF	TGTGCCAGCAGCCCCTCCGAAGGGTTTGGGAAACTGTTTTTT
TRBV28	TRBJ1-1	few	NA	CASSLRVHPGRVNTEAFF	TGTGCCAGCAGTTTAAGGGTCCACCCTGGGAGGGTGAACACTGAAGCTTTCTTT
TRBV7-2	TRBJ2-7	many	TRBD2	CASSLSSGNYEQYF	TGTGCCAGCAGCTTATCTAGCGGGAACTACGAGCAGTACTTC
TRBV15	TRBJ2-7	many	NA	CATSSLVTGSRTYEQYF	TGTGCCACCAGCAGCTTAGTAACAGGGTCAAGAACCTACGAGCAGTACTTC
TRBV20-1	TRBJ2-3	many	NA	CSATELDTDTQYF	TGCAGTGCCACTGAACTTGACACAGATACGCAGTATTTT
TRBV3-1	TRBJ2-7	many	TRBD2	CASSQAGGSSYEQYF	TGTGCCAGCAGCCAAGCGGGGGGGAGCTCCTACGAGCAGTACTTC
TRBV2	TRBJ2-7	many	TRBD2	CASSEVSGRMSEQYF	TGTGCCAGCAGTGAAGTGAGCGGGAGAATGAGTGAGCAGTACTTC
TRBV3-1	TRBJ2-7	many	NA	CASSQDLVQYF	TGTGCCAGCAGCCAAGATCTTGTGCAGTACTTC